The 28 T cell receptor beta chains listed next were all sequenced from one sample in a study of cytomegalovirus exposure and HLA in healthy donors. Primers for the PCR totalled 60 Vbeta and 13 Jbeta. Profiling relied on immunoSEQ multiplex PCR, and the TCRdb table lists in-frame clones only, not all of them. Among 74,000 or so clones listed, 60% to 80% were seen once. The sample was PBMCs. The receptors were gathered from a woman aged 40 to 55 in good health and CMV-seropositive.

The CDR3: CASSSATGANTEAFF. CDR3 sequence (DNA): TGTGCCAGCAGTTCGGCGACAGGGGCGAACACTGAAGCTTTCTTT. The chain joins TRBV28 to TRBJ1-1; TRBD1 aligns across 8 bases. Germline V gives CDR1 MDHEN, CDR2 SYDVKM. The CDR3 sequence is 15 residues long. V shed 4 bases and J 1 base; nucleotides not matched to a gene: 5.

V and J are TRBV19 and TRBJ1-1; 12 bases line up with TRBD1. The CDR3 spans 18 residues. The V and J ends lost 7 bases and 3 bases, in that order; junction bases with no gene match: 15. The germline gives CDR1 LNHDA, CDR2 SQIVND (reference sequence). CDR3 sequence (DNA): TGTGCCAGTACCCTATTCGGGACAGGGGGCGCGGTAGACACTGAAGCTTTCTTT. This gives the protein CASTLFGTGGAVDTEAFF.

For the CDR3, the DNA is TGTGCCAGCAGCTCCGGGACAGTGTTTTCCTACGAGCAGTACTTC. Residues: CASSSGTVFSYEQYF. The genes are TRBV6-5 and TRBJ2-7; 7 nucleotides match TRBD1. Germline CDR1 and CDR2: MNHEY and SVGAGI. Trimming took 6 bases from V and 1 from J; bases not matched to a gene: 9. The CDR3 totals 15 residues.

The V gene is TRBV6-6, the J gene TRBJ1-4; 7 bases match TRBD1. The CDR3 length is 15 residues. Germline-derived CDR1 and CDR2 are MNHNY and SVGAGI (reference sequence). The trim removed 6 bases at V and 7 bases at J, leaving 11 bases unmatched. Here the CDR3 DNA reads TGTGCCAGCAGGGGACAGTCCGCCGCCGGTGAAAAACTGTTTTTT. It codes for CASRGQSAAGEKLFF.

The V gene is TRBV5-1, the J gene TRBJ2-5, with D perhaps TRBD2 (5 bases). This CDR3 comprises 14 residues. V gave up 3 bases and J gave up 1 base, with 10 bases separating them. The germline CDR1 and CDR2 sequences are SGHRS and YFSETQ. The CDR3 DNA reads TGCGCCAGCAGCTACTCGGGGAGCCAAGAGACCCAGTACTTC. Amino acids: CASSYSGSQETQYF.

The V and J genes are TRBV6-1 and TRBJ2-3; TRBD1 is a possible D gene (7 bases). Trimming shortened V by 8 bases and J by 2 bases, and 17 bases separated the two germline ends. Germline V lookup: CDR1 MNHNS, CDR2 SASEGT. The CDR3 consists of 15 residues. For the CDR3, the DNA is TGTGCCAGCCGCCTTGGAGGGGGCTCCACAGATACGCAGTATTTT. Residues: CASRLGGGSTDTQYF.

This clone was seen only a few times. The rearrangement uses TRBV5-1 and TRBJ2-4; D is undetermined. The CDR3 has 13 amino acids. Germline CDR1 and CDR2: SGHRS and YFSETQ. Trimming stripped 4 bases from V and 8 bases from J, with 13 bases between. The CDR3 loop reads CASSSMFLDIQYF. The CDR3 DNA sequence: TGCGCCAGCAGCAGTATGTTTTTAGACATTCAGTACTTC.

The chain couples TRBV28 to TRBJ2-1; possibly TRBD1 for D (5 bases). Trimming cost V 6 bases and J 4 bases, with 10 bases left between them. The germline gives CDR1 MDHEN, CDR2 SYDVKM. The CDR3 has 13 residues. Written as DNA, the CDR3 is TGTGCCAGCAGACCGGACACTTACAATGAGCAGTTCTTC. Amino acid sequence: CASRPDTYNEQFF. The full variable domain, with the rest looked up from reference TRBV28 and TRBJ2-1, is DVKVTQSSRYLVKRTGEKVFLECVQDMDHENMFWYRQDPGLGLRLIYFSYDVKMKEKGDIPEGYSVSREKKERFSLILESASTNQTSMYLCASRPDTYNEQFFGPGTRLTVL.

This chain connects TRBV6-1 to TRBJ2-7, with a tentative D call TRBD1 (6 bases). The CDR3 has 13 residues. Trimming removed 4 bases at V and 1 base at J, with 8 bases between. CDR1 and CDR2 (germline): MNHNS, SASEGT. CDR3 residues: CASSGTASYEQYF. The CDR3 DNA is TGTGCCAGCAGTGGGACAGCATCCTACGAGCAGTACTTC.

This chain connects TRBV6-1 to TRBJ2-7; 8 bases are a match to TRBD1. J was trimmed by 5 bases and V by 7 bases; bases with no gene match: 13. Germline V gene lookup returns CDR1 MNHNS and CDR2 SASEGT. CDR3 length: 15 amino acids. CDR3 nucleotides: TGTGCCAGCACCCCTACCGGACAGGGTCGAGACGAGCAGTACTTC. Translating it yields CASTPTGQGRDEQYF.

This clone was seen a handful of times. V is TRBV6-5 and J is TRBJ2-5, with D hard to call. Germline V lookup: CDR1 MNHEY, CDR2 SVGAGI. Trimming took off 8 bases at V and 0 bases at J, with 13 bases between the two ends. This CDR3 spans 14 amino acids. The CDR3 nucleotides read TGTGCCAGCGCCCCAAGCAGGTACCAAGAGACCCAGTACTTC. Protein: CASAPSRYQETQYF.

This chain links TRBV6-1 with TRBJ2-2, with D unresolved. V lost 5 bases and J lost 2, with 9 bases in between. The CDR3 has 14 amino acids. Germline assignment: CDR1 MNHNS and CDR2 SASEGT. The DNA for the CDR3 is TGTGCCAGCAGTCCCCCTTCTAACACCGGGGAGCTGTTTTTT. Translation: CASSPPSNTGELFF.

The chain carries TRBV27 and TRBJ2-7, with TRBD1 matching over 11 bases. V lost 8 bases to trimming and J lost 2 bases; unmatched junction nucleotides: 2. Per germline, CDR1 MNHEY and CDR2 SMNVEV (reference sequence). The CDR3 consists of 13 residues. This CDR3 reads CASSDRGPYEQYF. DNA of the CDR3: TGTGCCAGCTCGGACAGGGGGCCCTACGAGCAGTACTTC.

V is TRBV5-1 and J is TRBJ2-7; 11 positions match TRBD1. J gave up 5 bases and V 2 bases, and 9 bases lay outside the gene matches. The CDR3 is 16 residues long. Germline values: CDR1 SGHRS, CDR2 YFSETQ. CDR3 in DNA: TGCGCCAGCAGCTTCACCCGGGACAGGGGGTCTAACGAGCAGTACTTC. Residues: CASSFTRDRGSNEQYF. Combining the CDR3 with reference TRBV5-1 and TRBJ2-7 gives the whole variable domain KAGVTQTPRYLIKTRGQQVTLSCSPISGHRSVSWYQQTPGQGLQFLFEYFSETQRNKGNFPGRFSGRQFSNSRSEMNVSTLELGDSALYLCASSFTRDRGSNEQYFGPGTRLTVT.

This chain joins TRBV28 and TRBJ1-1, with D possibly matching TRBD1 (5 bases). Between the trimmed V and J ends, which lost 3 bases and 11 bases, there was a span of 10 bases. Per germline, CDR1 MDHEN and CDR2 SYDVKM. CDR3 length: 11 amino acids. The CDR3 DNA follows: TGTGCCAGCAGTTTTGGGGGGACGGCTTTCTTT. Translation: CASSFGGTAFF.

The CDR3 DNA is TGTGCCAGCAGACCGGGGGGTATCGTAGATCAGCCCCAGCATTTT. Encoded protein: CASRPGGIVDQPQHF. This chain connects TRBV28 to TRBJ1-5, with D possibly TRBD1 on 5 matching bases. Per the germline V gene, CDR1 is MDHEN and CDR2 is SYDVKM. This CDR3 comprises 15 residues. V was pared by 6 bases and J by 5 bases, with 17 bases between.

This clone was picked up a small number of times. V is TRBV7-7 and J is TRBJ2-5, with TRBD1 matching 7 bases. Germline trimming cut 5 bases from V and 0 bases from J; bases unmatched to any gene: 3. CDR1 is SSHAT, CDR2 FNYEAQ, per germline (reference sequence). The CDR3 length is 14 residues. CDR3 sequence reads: CASSPTGYQETQYF. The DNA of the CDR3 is TGTGCCAGCAGCCCGACAGGGTACCAAGAGACCCAGTACTTC. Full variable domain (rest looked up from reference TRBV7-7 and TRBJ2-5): GAGVSQSPRYKVTKRGQDVTLRCDPISSHATLYWYQQALGQGPEFLTYFNYEAQPDKSGLPSDRFSAERPEGSISTLTIQRTEQRDSAMYRCASSPTGYQETQYFGPGTRLLVL.

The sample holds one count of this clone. The CDR3 region is CASSLDLATSSYEQYF. CDR3 coding DNA: TGTGCCAGCAGCTTGGACTTGGCGACAAGCTCCTACGAGCAGTACTTC. The chain has TRBV5-5 and TRBJ2-7; no reliable D call. This CDR3 contains 16 residues. Trimming removed 0 bases at V and 0 bases at J, with 13 bases between. Germline CDR1 SGHKS, CDR2 YYEKEE (reference sequence).

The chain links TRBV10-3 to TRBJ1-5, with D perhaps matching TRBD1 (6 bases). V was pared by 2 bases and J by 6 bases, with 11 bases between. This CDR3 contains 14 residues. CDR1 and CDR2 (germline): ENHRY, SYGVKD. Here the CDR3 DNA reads TGTGCCATCAGTGAGAGGGGGGGTGGTCAGCCCCAGCATTTT. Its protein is CAISERGGGQPQHF.

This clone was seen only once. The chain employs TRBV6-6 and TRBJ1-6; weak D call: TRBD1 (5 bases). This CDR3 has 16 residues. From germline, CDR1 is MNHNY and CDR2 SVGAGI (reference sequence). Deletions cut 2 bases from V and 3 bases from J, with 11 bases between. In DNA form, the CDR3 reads TGTGCCAGCAGTTACGACAGCATTGGCTATAATTCACCCCTCCACTTT. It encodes CASSYDSIGYNSPLHF.

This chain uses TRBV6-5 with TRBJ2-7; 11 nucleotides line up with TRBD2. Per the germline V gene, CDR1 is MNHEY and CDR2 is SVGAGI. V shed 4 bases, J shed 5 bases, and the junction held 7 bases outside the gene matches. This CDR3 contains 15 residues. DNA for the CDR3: TGTGCCAGCAGTTTGCTTAGCGGGAGGGCGAACGAGCAGTACTTC. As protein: CASSLLSGRANEQYF.

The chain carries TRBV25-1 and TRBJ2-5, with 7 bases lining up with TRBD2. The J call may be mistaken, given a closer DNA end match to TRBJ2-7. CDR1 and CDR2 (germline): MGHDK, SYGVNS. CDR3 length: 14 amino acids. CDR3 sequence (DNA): TGTGCCAGCAGCCAACGTGGGGGGGCCTACGAGCAGTACTTC. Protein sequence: CASSQRGGAYEQYF.

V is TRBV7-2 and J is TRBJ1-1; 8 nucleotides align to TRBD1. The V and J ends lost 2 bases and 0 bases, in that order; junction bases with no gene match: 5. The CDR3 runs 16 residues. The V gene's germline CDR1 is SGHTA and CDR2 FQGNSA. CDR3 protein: CASSLSGGNMNTEAFF. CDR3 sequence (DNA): TGTGCCAGCAGCTTATCAGGGGGCAATATGAACACTGAAGCTTTCTTT.

CDR3 DNA: TGTGCCAGCAGCGTCAGTGGCAGGGCCGATGGCTACACCTTC. Its translation: CASSVSGRADGYTF. The gene calls are TRBV9 and TRBJ1-2; TRBD1 is a possible D gene (5 bases). CDR1 is SGDLS and CDR2 is YYNGEE in the germline V gene. V was shortened by 2 bases and J by 6 bases, with 14 bases between the two germline ends. This CDR3 is built from 14 residues.

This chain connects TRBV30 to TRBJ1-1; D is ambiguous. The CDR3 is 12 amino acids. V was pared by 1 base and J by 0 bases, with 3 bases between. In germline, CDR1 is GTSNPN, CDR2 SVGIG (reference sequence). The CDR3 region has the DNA TGTGCCTGGAGTGAGCTGAACACTGAAGCTTTCTTT. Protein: CAWSELNTEAFF.

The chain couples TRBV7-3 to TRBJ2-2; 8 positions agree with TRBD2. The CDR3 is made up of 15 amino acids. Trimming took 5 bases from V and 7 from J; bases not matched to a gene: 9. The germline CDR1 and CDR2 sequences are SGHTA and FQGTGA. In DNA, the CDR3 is TGTGCCAGCAGCCCGCAAGGTAGCGGGGTCGGGGAGCTGTTTTTT. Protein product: CASSPQGSGVGELFF.

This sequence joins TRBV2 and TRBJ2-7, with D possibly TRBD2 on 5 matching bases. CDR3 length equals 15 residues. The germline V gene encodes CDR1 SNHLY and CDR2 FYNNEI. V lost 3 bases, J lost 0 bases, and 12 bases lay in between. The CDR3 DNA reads TGTGCCAGCAGTGAGGAGCGCCTAGCCTCCTACGAGCAGTACTTC. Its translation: CASSEERLASYEQYF.

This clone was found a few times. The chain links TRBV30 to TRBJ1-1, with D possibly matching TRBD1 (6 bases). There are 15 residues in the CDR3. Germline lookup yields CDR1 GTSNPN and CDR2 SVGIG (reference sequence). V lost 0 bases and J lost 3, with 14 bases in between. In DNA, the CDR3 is TGTGCCTGGAGTGTTTGGGGGCGCGAGGACACTGAAGCTTTCTTT. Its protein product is CAWSVWGREDTEAFF.